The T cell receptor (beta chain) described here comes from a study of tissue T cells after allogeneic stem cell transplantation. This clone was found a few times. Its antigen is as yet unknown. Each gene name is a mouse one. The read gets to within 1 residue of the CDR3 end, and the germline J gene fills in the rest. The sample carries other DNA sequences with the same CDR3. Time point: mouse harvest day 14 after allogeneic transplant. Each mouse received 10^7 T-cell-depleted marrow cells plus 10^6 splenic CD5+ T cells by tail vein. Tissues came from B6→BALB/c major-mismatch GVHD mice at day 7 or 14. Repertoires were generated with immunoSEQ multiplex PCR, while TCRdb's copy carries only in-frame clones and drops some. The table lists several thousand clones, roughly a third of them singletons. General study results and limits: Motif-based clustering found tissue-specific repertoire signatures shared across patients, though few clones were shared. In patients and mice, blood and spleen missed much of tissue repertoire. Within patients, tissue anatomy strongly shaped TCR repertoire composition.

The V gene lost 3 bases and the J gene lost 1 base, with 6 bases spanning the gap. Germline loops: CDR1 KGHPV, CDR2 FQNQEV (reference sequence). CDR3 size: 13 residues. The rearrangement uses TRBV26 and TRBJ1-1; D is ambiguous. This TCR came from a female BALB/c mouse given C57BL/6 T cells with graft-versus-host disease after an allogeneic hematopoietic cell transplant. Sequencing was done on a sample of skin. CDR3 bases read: TGTGCCAGCAGTCTCCTGGGGAACACAGAAGTCTTC. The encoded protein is CASSLLGNTEVF. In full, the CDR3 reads CASSLLGNTEVFF.